One sample yielded the 20 T cell receptor beta chains listed below, sequenced in a study of tumor-infiltrating lymphocytes in oesophageal squamous cell carcinoma. From the PCR reads, TCRdb called clonotypes with MiXCR, one entry per CDR3 protein. Seen here are about 15,000 distinct CDR3 sequences, roughly 54% observed once, and the top ten hold roughly two fifths. Sequenced material: esophageal tumor tissue. Receptors were obtained from a female donor with esophageal squamous cell carcinoma.

In its sample, this clonotype was seen many times. The chain combines TRBV5-4 with TRBJ2-5, with TRBD1 matching over 7 bases. CDR1 is SGHNT and CDR2 is YYREEE in the germline V gene (reference sequence). With 4 bases clipped from V and 2 bases from J, the junction kept 11 bases outside the gene matches. The CDR3 length is 16 residues. CDR3 sequence: CASSPTLRQGQETQYF. The CDR3 DNA sequence: TGTGCCAGCAGCCCTACTTTGAGACAGGGACAAGAGACCCAGTACTTC.

Of note for this clonotype: The DNA is omitted, as the CDR3 cannot be located on it reliably, and the CDR3 follows TCRdb's listing. J is TRBJ2-6 and V is TRBV7-3; the table's D call, TRBD1, has no DNA check behind it. Ends included, the CDR3 has 18 residues. Germline loops: CDR1 SGHTA, CDR2 FQGTGA. CDR3 amino acids: CASSLYNPEGSLWLHLRF.

As for this clonotype: In this CDR3 the conserved last residue, phenylalanine or tryptophan, is missing, so a read error is likely. The DNA is left out, because the CDR3 cannot be placed on it with certainty; the CDR3 is given as TCRdb lists it. The chain joins TRBV10-1 to TRBJ2-1; TRBD2, as called in the table, went unchecked against the DNA. The length of the CDR3 is 10 amino acids, counting both ends. CDR1 is WNHNN, CDR2 SYGVQD, per germline (reference sequence). CDR3 protein: CASQTSTGTS.

The rearrangement uses TRBV12-3 or TRBV12-4 and TRBJ1-2; D unresolved. This CDR3 contains 11 residues. V was trimmed by 6 bases and J by 6 bases, leaving 8 bases between them. The CDR3 sequence is CASRALDGYTF. CDR3 bases: TGTGCCAGCAGGGCATTAGATGGCTACACCTTC.

This chain joins TRBV7-4 and TRBJ2-3; 8 nucleotides match TRBD2. The DNA end lines up better with TRBJ2-7; the J call may be wrong. The CDR3 totals 19 residues. Germline V lookup: CDR1 SGHVT, CDR2 SQSDAQ. In DNA form, the CDR3 reads TGTGCCAGCAGCTCCGGAGCGGGAGAGGCACCCCCGAGTTCCTACGAGCAGTACTTC. Translation gives CASSSGAGEAPPSSYEQYF.

The CDR3 sequence is CASSYSFAPGGNEQYF. In DNA, the CDR3 is TGTGCCAGCAGTTACTCCTTCGCCCCAGGGGGGAATGAGCAGTACTTC. The chain uses TRBV6-6 and TRBJ2-5; possible D gene TRBD1, 7 bases. V lost 0 bases, J lost 11 bases, and 22 bases lay in between. The CDR3 length is 16 residues. CDR1 and CDR2 (germline): MNHNY, SVGAGI (reference sequence).

This clonotype has ten or more counts. The chain carries TRBV14 and TRBJ2-5; 8 bases fit TRBD2. The CDR3 is made up of 15 amino acids. Trimming removed 1 base from V and 2 bases from J; junction bases left unmatched: 3. Germline V gives CDR1 SGHDN, CDR2 FVKESK. DNA of the CDR3: TGTGCCAGCAGCCAAGCCAAGCGGGGGCAAGAGACCCAGTACTTC. Its protein product is CASSQAKRGQETQYF.

The J gene is TRBJ2-1, the V gene TRBV7-2, with D possibly matching TRBD2 (5 bases). The CDR3 extends over 12 amino acids. V lost 1 base, J lost 9 bases, and 7 bases lay in between. Germline V gene data show CDR1 as SGHTA and CDR2 as FQGNSA. The CDR3 DNA follows: TGTGCCAGCAGCTTAGGGGAGCTTGAGCAGTTCTTC. This encodes CASSLGELEQFF. Supplemented by reference TRBV7-2 and TRBJ2-1, the full variable domain reads GAGVSQSPSNKVTEKGKDVELRCDPISGHTALYWYRQSLGQGLEFLIYFQGNSAPDKSGLPSDRFSAERTGGSVSTLTIQRTQQEDSAVYLCASSLGELEQFFGPGTRLTVL.

This clonotype has a handful of counts. V gene TRBV7-3 combines with J gene TRBJ2-3; possibly TRBD2 for D (5 bases). CDR1 and CDR2 from the germline V gene are SGHTA and FQGTGA. V was clipped by 5 bases and J by 2 bases, with 14 bases between them. There are 15 residues in the CDR3. Written as DNA, the CDR3 is TGTGCCAGCAGCGCCAGCGGAATTGCCACAGATACGCAGTATTTT. The encoded protein is CASSASGIATDTQYF.

In this sample, this clonotype turned up once. The rearrangement links TRBV6-2 or TRBV6-3 to TRBJ1-5; unclear D gene. Trimming took 5 bases from V and 4 from J, leaving 15 bases between them. CDR3 length: 15 amino acids. Germline V gene sequence: CDR1 MNHEY, CDR2 SVGEGT. CDR3 DNA sequence: TGTGCCAGCAGTGAACAACCAATACCGAATCAGCCCCAGCATTTT. Protein sequence: CASSEQPIPNQPQHF.

This sequence joins TRBV7-6 and TRBJ2-1; D may be TRBD2 (6 bases). The DNA end favors TRBJ2-7, so the J call may be wrong. The CDR3 spans 16 residues. Germline loops: CDR1 SGHVS, CDR2 FNYEAQ. The CDR3 DNA is TGTGCCAGCAGCTTAGTGGGATCCGGGAAGGGAGGCGAGCAGTACTTC. This codes for CASSLVGSGKGGEQYF.

The chain uses TRBV6-6 and TRBJ2-3; D not resolved. The germline V gene has CDR1 MNHNY and CDR2 SVGAGI (reference sequence). The V gene lost 0 bases and the J gene lost 1 base, with 20 bases spanning the gap. The CDR3 covers 19 residues. The CDR3 nucleotides are TGTGCCAGCAGTTACTCGATCCTTAGGAGTCCTAGACGCACAGATACGCAGTATTTT. Translation: CASSYSILRSPRRTDTQYF.

A note on this clonotype: The junction departs from the called germline gene at one end, perhaps through a read error. V gene TRBV5-4 combines with J gene TRBJ2-7; D possibly corresponds to TRBD2 (6 bases). With the DNA end fitting TRBJ2-1 better, the J assignment may be wrong. From germline, CDR1 is SGHNT and CDR2 YYREEE (reference sequence). The CDR3 sequence is 14 residues long. The CDR3: CASSLGREFDEQFF. In DNA form, the CDR3 reads TGCGCCAGCAGCTTGGGTCGGGAGTTCGATGAGCAGTTCTTC.

This clonotype has at least ten counts. The chain recombines TRBV2 with TRBJ1-4; D gene uncertain. Germline-derived CDR1 and CDR2 are SNHLY and FYNNEI. This CDR3 spans 14 amino acids. V was trimmed by 3 bases and J by 7 bases, leaving 12 bases between them. CDR3 sequence (DNA): TGTGCCAGCAGTGACTTGGGGAGAGGTGAAAAACTGTTTTTT. Protein: CASSDLGRGEKLFF. The full variable domain, rest sourced from reference TRBV2 and TRBJ1-4, is EPEVTQTPSHQVTQMGQEVILRCVPISNHLYFYWYRQILGQKVEFLVSFYNNEISEKSEIFDDQFSVERPDGSNFTLKIRSTKLEDSAMYFCASSDLGRGEKLFFGSGTQLSVL.

This chain uses TRBV7-1 with TRBJ2-7; D uncertain. TRBV7-1 is marked as an open reading frame, function uncertain. The CDR3 sequence is 12 residues long. Trimming shortened V by 2 bases and J by 3 bases, and 5 bases separated the two germline ends. CDR3 residues: CASSSQVYEQYF. DNA for the CDR3: TGTGCCAGCAGCTCACAGGTCTACGAGCAGTACTTC.

The rearrangement uses TRBV7-8 and TRBJ2-1; D gene unclear. Trimming stripped 8 bases from V and 0 bases from J, with 11 bases between. The CDR3 covers 14 residues. CDR1 is SGHVS and CDR2 is FQNEAQ in the germline V gene. CDR3 DNA sequence: TGTGCCAGCCCTTTTTTGCGCTCCTACAATGAGCAGTTCTTC. It specifies CASPFLRSYNEQFF.

Concerning this clonotype: A read error may explain this, as a much larger clone is one base away. The rearrangement links TRBV6-1 to TRBJ1-5, with 10 bases matching TRBD1. Germline values: CDR1 MNHNS, CDR2 SASEGT. CDR3 length: 15 amino acids. This chain's CDR3 is CASSGGQGMNQSQHF. The DNA for the CDR3 is TGTGCCAGCAGTGGGGGACAGGGGATGAATCAGTCCCAGCATTTT.

This chain joins TRBV7-2 and TRBJ2-3; TRBD2 aligns across 10 bases. The J call is doubtful: the DNA matches TRBJ2-1 better. This CDR3 spans 15 amino acids. Germline loops: CDR1 SGHTA, CDR2 FQGNSA. The CDR3 DNA reads TGTGCCAGCAGATCTAGCGGGAGTCTTTACAATGAGCAGTTCTTC. It is translated as CASRSSGSLYNEQFF.

V usage is TRBV7-3 and J usage is TRBJ2-4, with D possibly called TRBD1 or TRBD2 (5 bases each). Germline V gene lookup returns CDR1 SGHTA and CDR2 FQGTGA. Between the trimmed V and J ends, which lost 1 base and 13 bases, there was a span of 20 bases. The CDR3 is made up of 15 amino acids. The chain's CDR3 is CASSLIPLDTGEQYF. CDR3 nucleotides: TGTGCCAGCAGCTTAATCCCCCTGGACACCGGGGAGCAGTACTTC. Supplemented by reference TRBV7-3 and TRBJ2-4, the full variable domain reads GAGVSQTPSNKVTEKGKYVELRCDPISGHTALYWYRQSLGQGPEFLIYFQGTGAADDSGLPNDRFFAVRPEGSVSTLKIQRTERGDSAVYLCASSLIPLDTGEQYFGAGTRLSVL.

This clonotype occurred a few times. Since no conserved phenylalanine or tryptophan closes the CDR3, a read error is the likely cause. It is unclear where the CDR3 begins or ends on the DNA, so no DNA is shown, and the CDR3 is as TCRdb lists it. The V and J genes are TRBV6-2 or TRBV6-3 and TRBJ2-6; TRBD2, the D gene given by the table, was not confirmed from the DNA. The CDR3 extends over 17 residues, inclusive of both ends. Germline CDR1 reads MNHEY; CDR2 reads SVGEGT. CDR3 amino acids: CASSLDGGRYNEQFFGA.